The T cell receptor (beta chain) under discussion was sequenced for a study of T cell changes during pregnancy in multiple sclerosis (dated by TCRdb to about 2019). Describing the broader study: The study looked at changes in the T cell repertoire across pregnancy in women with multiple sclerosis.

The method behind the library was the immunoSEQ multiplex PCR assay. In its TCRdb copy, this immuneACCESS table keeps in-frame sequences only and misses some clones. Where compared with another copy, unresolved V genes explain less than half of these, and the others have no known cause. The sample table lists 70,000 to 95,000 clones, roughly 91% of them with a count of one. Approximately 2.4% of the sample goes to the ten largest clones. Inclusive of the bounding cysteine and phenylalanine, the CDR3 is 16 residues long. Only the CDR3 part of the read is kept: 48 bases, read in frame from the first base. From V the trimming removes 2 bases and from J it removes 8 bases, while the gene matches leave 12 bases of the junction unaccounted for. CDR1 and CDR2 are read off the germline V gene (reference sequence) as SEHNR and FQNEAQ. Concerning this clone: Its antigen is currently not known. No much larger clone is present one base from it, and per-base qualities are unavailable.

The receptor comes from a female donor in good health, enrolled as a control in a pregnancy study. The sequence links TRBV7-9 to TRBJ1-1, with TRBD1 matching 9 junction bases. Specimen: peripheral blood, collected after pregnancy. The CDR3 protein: CASSLFKGQGHREAFF. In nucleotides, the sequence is TGTGCCAGCAGCTTATTTAAAGGACAGGGGCATCGGGAAGCTTTCTTT.